Presented here are 26 T cell receptor beta chains from one specimen sequenced in a study of T cells in women clearing cervical HPV infection. Sequencing used immunoSEQ multiplex PCR; TCRdb keeps in-frame clones, though not all of them. In total, the table holds 20,000 to 25,000 clones. Sequencing used blood buffy coat. The receptor source for this set is a woman aged 18-70 years with a cervical HPV16 infection that either progressed to CIN3+ or cleared (not recorded which).

A note on this clone: The DNA ends 3 residues before the CDR3 does, and the rest of the CDR3 is filled in from the germline J gene. The V and J genes are TRBV7-9 and TRBJ2-2, with D possibly matching TRBD1 (6 bases). This CDR3 contains 15 residues. Per the germline V gene, CDR1 is SEHNR and CDR2 is FQNEAQ (reference sequence). V lost 5 bases to trimming and J lost 5 bases, with 15 bases between them. CDR3 in amino acids: CASSLRGADTGELFF. The CDR3 bases that were read are TGTGCCAGCAGCCTCAGGGGAGCGGATACCGGGGAG.

Comment on this clone: The CDR3 end is not reached by the read, which stops 3 residues before it; the germline J gene fills it in. The rearrangement uses TRBV10-2 and TRBJ2-7; the match to TRBD1 covers 9 bases. In germline, CDR1 is WSHSY, CDR2 SAAADI. The CDR3 extends over 14 amino acids. Trimming took 5 bases from V and 5 from J; bases not matched to a gene: 7. The part of the CDR3 DNA that was read is TGCGCCAGCAGTAGGGACAGGGTGGCGAACGAG. Encoded protein: CASSRDRVANE. In full, the CDR3 is CASSRDRVANEQYF.

Regarding this clone: The read falls 3 residues short of the CDR3 end, and the missing part is taken from the germline J gene. The V and J genes are TRBV30 and TRBJ2-2, with D possibly TRBD2 on 5 matching bases. CDR1 is GTSNPN and CDR2 is SVGIG in the germline V gene (reference sequence). V was clipped by 1 base and J by 7 bases, with 16 bases between them. The CDR3 spans 15 residues. The CDR3 sequence: CAWSGPRRAGGELFF. The sequenced CDR3 bases are TGTGCCTGGAGTGGGCCTCGGCGGGCGGGCGGGGAG.

Points on this clone: The read ends 3 residues shy of where the CDR3 ends; the end is completed using the germline J gene. V gene TRBV7-2 combines with J gene TRBJ1-1; D not resolved. Germline lookup yields CDR1 SGHTA and CDR2 FQGNSA. V dropped 3 bases and J dropped 1 base, with 9 bases sitting between them. CDR3 length equals 14 residues. The CDR3: CASSFTYGNTEAFF. The sequenced CDR3 bases are TGTGCCAGCAGCTTTACTTACGGGAACACTGAA.

Points on this clone: The read terminates 3 residues before the CDR3 end, so the remaining end is supplied by the germline J gene. The rearrangement joins TRBV20-1 to TRBJ2-5; TRBD1 matches 11 bases. V trimming: 1 base; J trimming: 4 bases; junction bases outside the gene matches: 2. The CDR3 runs to 14 residues. Germline CDR1 reads DFQATT; CDR2 reads SNEGSKA (reference sequence). Incomplete CDR3 DNA: TGCAGTGCTAGAGGGACAGGGGGCGCAGAGACC. This translates into CSARGTGGAET. The whole CDR3 protein is CSARGTGGAETQYF.

Notes on this clone: The read comes to an end 3 residues before the CDR3 does, leaving the germline J gene to fill in the end. The genes are TRBV6-1 and TRBJ1-2; 8 bases match TRBD1. Germline V gene lookup returns CDR1 MNHNS and CDR2 SASEGT. The CDR3 contains 15 residues. The ends lost 4 bases at V and 2 bases at J; junction bases unmatched: 6. CDR3 sequence: CASSVVGQGNYGYTF. The part of the CDR3 DNA that was read is TGTGCCAGCAGTGTAGTAGGACAGGGAAACTATGGC.

Points on this clone: The read terminates 3 residues ahead of where the CDR3 ends, so the germline J gene completes it. The chain has TRBV7-6 and TRBJ1-1; no clear D gene. CDR3 size: 14 residues. Germline assignment: CDR1 SGHVS and CDR2 FNYEAQ. The ends were cut back, 1 base at V and 0 bases at J, with 6 bases in the middle. CDR3 loop: CASSLVPMNTEAFF. The CDR3 DNA, read in part, is TGTGCCAGCAGCTTAGTTCCTATGAACACTGAA.

CDR3 amino acids: CASSDPRTSGRATYEQYF. CDR3 bases read: TGTGCCAGCAGTGACCCCCGGACTAGCGGGAGGGCCACCTACGAG. The rearrangement joins TRBV2 to TRBJ2-7; 15 nucleotides align to TRBD2. Read sequence stops 3 residues before the CDR3 end, and the germline J gene provides the missing end. The CDR3 loop spans 18 amino acids. From germline, CDR1 is SNHLY and CDR2 FYNNEI. With 3 bases clipped from V and 2 bases from J, the junction kept 8 bases outside the gene matches.

Turning to this clone: The observed sequence ends 3 residues before the CDR3 terminus, with the missing tail filled in from the germline J gene. The chain links TRBV11-2 to TRBJ1-1; TRBD1 aligns across 9 bases. CDR3 size: 15 residues. Germline assignment: CDR1 SGHAT and CDR2 FQNNGV. V lost 4 bases, J lost 4 bases, and 7 bases stayed unmatched. The CDR3 is CASSSGRQGGTEAFF. Incomplete CDR3 DNA: TGTGCCAGCAGCTCCGGGAGACAGGGGGGCACTGAA.

Concerning this clone itself: The observed sequence ends 3 residues before the CDR3 terminus, with the missing tail filled in from the germline J gene. The genes are TRBV19 and TRBJ1-5; weak D call: TRBD1 (5 bases). Per the germline V gene, CDR1 is LNHDA and CDR2 is SQIVND (reference sequence). The CDR3 has 17 amino acids. V lost 5 bases and J lost 6, with 23 bases in between. The chain's CDR3 is CASSSWGETISAQPQHF. The sequenced part of the CDR3 DNA is TGTGCCAGTAGTTCATGGGGGGAAACGATCTCGGCTCAGCCC.

Comment on this clone: One end of the junction varies from germline; a read error may be responsible. The CDR3 bases that were read are TGTGCCAGCAACTTACAGGGGCAAGAGACC. Translation: CASNLQGQET. The entire CDR3 protein is CASNLQGQETQYF. The V gene is TRBV7-2, the J gene TRBJ2-5; 7 positions match TRBD1. The observed sequence ends 3 residues before the CDR3 terminus, with the missing tail filled in from the germline J gene. This CDR3 has 13 amino acids. The germline V gene encodes CDR1 SGHTA and CDR2 FQGNSA.

For this clone: The CDR3 end lies 3 residues beyond the end of the read and is filled in from the germline J gene. The chain is built from TRBV5-1 and TRBJ2-7; TRBD1 agrees at 7 bases. V gave up 4 bases and J gave up 5 bases; unmatched junction bases: 6. The CDR3 covers 13 residues. Germline V gene lookup returns CDR1 SGHRS and CDR2 YFSETQ. CDR3 bases read: TGCGCCAGCAGCGAGCCAGGGGGTAACGAG. Amino acid sequence: CASSEPGGNE. The entire CDR3 protein reads CASSEPGGNEQYF.

In the case of this clone: From the germline J gene comes the end of the CDR3, since the read stops 3 residues before it. The chain combines TRBV5-1 with TRBJ2-1; D might be TRBD1 (6 bases). This CDR3 region has 14 residues. V dropped 2 bases and J dropped 5 bases, with 11 bases sitting between them. The germline V gene encodes CDR1 SGHRS and CDR2 YFSETQ. The chain's CDR3 is CASSFPGQHNEQFF. Incomplete CDR3 DNA: TGCGCCAGCAGCTTTCCGGGACAACACAATGAG.

Notes on this clone: The observed sequence ends 3 residues before the CDR3 terminus, with the missing tail filled in from the germline J gene. The chain combines TRBV5-1 with TRBJ2-3; D possibly corresponds to TRBD1 (5 bases). The CDR3 contains 13 residues. V was clipped by 0 bases and J by 5 bases, with 7 bases between them. The germline CDR1 and CDR2 sequences are SGHRS and YFSETQ. The covered CDR3 bases are TGCGCCAGCAGCTTGGGGCAGGGAGATACG. It is translated as CASSLGQGDT. The full CDR3 sequence reads CASSLGQGDTQYF.

A remark on this clone: Read coverage stops 3 residues before the CDR3 terminus; the germline J gene supplies the remainder. V and J are TRBV7-9 and TRBJ1-1; possible D gene TRBD1, 5 bases. The V gene's germline CDR1 is SEHNR and CDR2 FQNEAQ (reference sequence). Trimming stripped 3 bases from V and 3 bases from J, with 14 bases between. CDR3 length equals 15 residues. CDR3 DNA (partial): TGTGCCAGCAGCTTTGGTGGGGTCAGGGACACTGAA. It is translated as CASSFGGVRDTE. The whole CDR3 sequence reads CASSFGGVRDTEAFF.

Note on this clone: Sequencing ends 3 residues short of the CDR3 end; the germline J gene provides the rest. The genes are TRBV19 and TRBJ2-6; D gene ambiguous. The germline V gene has CDR1 LNHDA and CDR2 SQIVND (reference sequence). Between the trimmed V and J ends, which lost 0 bases and 0 bases, there was a span of 15 bases. This CDR3 is built from 19 residues. The DNA read from the CDR3 is TGTGCCAGTAGTATAGATTCCATCCGGGTCTACTCTGGGGCCAACGTC. Its protein is CASSIDSIRVYSGANV. The CDR3, in full, reads CASSIDSIRVYSGANVLTF. Full variable domain (outside the CDR3, taken from reference TRBV19 and TRBJ2-6): DGGITQSPKYLFRKEGQNVTLSCEQNLNHDAMYWYRQDPGQGLRLIYYSQIVNDFQKGDIAEGYSVSREKKESFPLTVTSAQKNPTAFYLCASSIDSIRVYSGANVLTFGAGSRLTVL.

As concerns this clone: The CDR3 extends 3 residues past the end of the read, so its final part is completed from the germline J gene. Other DNA sequences from this sample encode an identical CDR3 as well. The chain carries TRBV18 and TRBJ2-1; 8 nucleotides agree with TRBD2. Germline V gives CDR1 KGHSH, CDR2 LQKENI. Germline trimming cut 6 bases from V and 5 bases from J; bases unmatched to any gene: 15. This CDR3 has 17 residues. Here the CDR3 reads CASSPPVSRGANNEQFF. The sequenced part of the CDR3 DNA is TGTGCCAGCTCCCCGCCGGTATCGCGGGGGGCCAACAATGAG.

Concerning this clone: The CDR3 end is not reached by the read, which stops 3 residues before it; the germline J gene fills it in. This sequence joins TRBV18 and TRBJ2-5, with TRBD2 identical over 8 bases. The CDR3 is 16 residues long. Germline CDR1 is KGHSH and CDR2 is LQKENI. V lost 3 bases to trimming and J lost 6 bases; unmatched junction nucleotides: 12. The CDR3 loop reads CASSPSPGTSGQTQYF. Incomplete CDR3 DNA: TGTGCCAGCTCACCGTCTCCCGGGACTAGTGGACAGACC.

Worth noting for this clone: The observed sequence ends 3 residues before the CDR3 terminus, with the missing tail filled in from the germline J gene. This chain connects TRBV18 to TRBJ1-1, with D maybe TRBD1 (5 bases). Germline V gene sequence: CDR1 KGHSH, CDR2 LQKENI. The CDR3 is made up of 15 amino acids. Incomplete CDR3 DNA: TGTGCCAGCTCACCAACGACAGTTAGCTCCTACGAG. Translation gives CASSPTTVSSYE. Given in full, the CDR3 is CASSPTTVSSYEAFF.

Comment on this clone: The CDR3 end lies 3 residues beyond the end of the read and is filled in from the germline J gene. The chain couples TRBV5-1 to TRBJ2-3; possible D gene TRBD1, 6 bases. CDR3 length: 15 amino acids. Trimming pared 0 bases from V and 5 bases from J, leaving 13 bases between. Germline V gives CDR1 SGHRS, CDR2 YFSETQ. The part of the CDR3 DNA that was read is TGCGCCAGCAGCTTGGTGTGGGGGCTAGAAGATACG. Its protein is CASSLVWGLEDT. The full CDR3 protein reads CASSLVWGLEDTQYF. The whole variable domain, remainder taken from reference TRBV5-1 and TRBJ2-3, is KAGVTQTPRYLIKTRGQQVTLSCSPISGHRSVSWYQQTPGQGLQFLFEYFSETQRNKGNFPGRFSGRQFSNSRSEMNVSTLELGDSALYLCASSLVWGLEDTQYFGPGTRLTVL.

Notes on this clone: The CDR3 end falls 3 residues outside the read, so it is completed with the germline J gene. This chain uses TRBV7-2 with TRBJ2-1, with TRBD1 matching 10 bases. The junction had 4 bases not matched to a gene; V was cut back by 4 bases and J by 4 bases. Germline V CDR1 and CDR2: SGHTA, FQGNSA. CDR3 length: 15 amino acids. The CDR3: CASSYRQGAYNEQFF. The CDR3 DNA, read in part, is TGTGCCAGCAGCTATCGACAGGGGGCATACAATGAG.

The sequenced part of the CDR3 DNA is TGTGCCAGCAGTGAAGCCTTGGAGGGGATGTATGGC. Translated, it gives CASSEALEGMYG. In full, the CDR3 is CASSEALEGMYGYTF. This chain joins TRBV6-1 and TRBJ1-2; D is possibly TRBD1 (5 bases). The CDR3 extends 3 residues past the end of the read, so its final part is completed from the germline J gene. V lost 0 bases to trimming and J lost 5 bases, with 13 bases between them. Per germline, CDR1 MNHNS and CDR2 SASEGT. The CDR3 is 15 amino acids.

Comments on this clone: The CDR3 extends 3 residues past the end of the read, so its final part is completed from the germline J gene. The V call is TRBV11-3, the J call TRBJ2-1; D uncertain. This CDR3 is 13 amino acids long. The germline V and J ends were trimmed by 4 bases and 5 bases, with 9 bases remaining between them. Germline CDR1 is SGHNT and CDR2 is YENEEA. The CDR3 region is CASSSIPDNEQFF. The sequenced CDR3 bases are TGTGCCAGCAGCTCCATTCCAGACAATGAG.

A word on this clone: The observed sequence ends 3 residues before the CDR3 terminus, with the missing tail filled in from the germline J gene. The chain carries TRBV19 and TRBJ1-5; 8 bases are a match to TRBD1. Germline assignment: CDR1 LNHDA and CDR2 SQIVND (reference sequence). With V trimmed by 4 bases and J by 9 bases, 11 bases remained unmatched. This CDR3 spans 15 amino acids. The covered CDR3 bases are TGTGCCAGTAGTACCCAGGGGGCTGAAGGTTGGCCC. This codes for CASSTQGAEGWP. In full, the CDR3 is CASSTQGAEGWPQHF.

Regarding this clone: Coverage ceases 3 residues before the CDR3 finishes, and the germline J gene fills in the end. This chain uses TRBV20-1 with TRBJ1-1; 7 positions match TRBD1. Germline loops: CDR1 DFQATT, CDR2 SNEGSKA (reference sequence). The V gene end was trimmed by 6 bases and the J gene end by 1 base; junction bases not matched to a gene: 11. The CDR3 extends over 15 amino acids. The part of the CDR3 DNA that was read is TGCAGTGCAAAGATCCCGGGACAGAGGAACACTGAA. Its translation is CSAKIPGQRNTE. The whole CDR3 is CSAKIPGQRNTEAFF.

CDR3 DNA (partial): TGTGCCAGCTCACCCCGGGGGGCCCCCACAGATACG. Its protein is CASSPRGAPTDT. The whole CDR3 protein reads CASSPRGAPTDTAFF. The chain recombines TRBV18 with TRBJ1-1, with D perhaps TRBD1 (6 bases). The read terminates 3 residues ahead of where the CDR3 ends, so the germline J gene completes it. This CDR3 comprises 15 residues. Germline V gene data show CDR1 as KGHSH and CDR2 as LQKENI.